Listed here is a single T cell receptor (beta chain). This clone's antigen is unknown. Per-base quality was not reported, and no clone a single base away is much larger than it. These data are taken from a study of PD-1 blockade in mismatch repair-deficient tumors (dated by TCRdb to the late 2010s). About the study as a whole: Between late 2013 and late 2016, the trial enrolled 86 consecutive patients with 12 types of mismatch repair-deficient cancer, all of whom had received prior treatment and were progressing. Deep sequencing of TCR CDR3 regions was used to track tumor-associated T cell clones in peripheral blood of patients responding to PD-1 blockade. What the research found in general, with its limitations: Tumor-resident clones, often undetectable in blood before treatment, expanded rapidly after pembrolizumab and then contracted, generally before radiologic responses.

The library relied on the immunoSEQ multiplex PCR assay. TCRdb stores this immuneACCESS table with in-frame sequences only. Part of the clones is absent; in the studies checked, under half of the shortfall reflects unresolved V genes, and no reason is known for the rest. The sample table shows roughly 130,000 clones, and approximately 91% are seen once. About 12% of the sample belongs to the ten largest clones. V loses 0 bases of germline sequence and J loses 3 bases, and the interval between the two ends is 9 bases. The germline V gene yields KGHSH for CDR1 and LQKENI for CDR2. The CDR3 has 14 amino acids, counting the end cysteine and phenylalanine. The retained sequence is limited to the CDR3, 42 bases, with the frame set at the first base. For each enrolled patient, mismatch repair deficiency was established using either polymerase chain reaction or immunohistochemistry. A few patients who responded to pembrolizumab therapy underwent TCR sequencing. The phase II trial prospectively evaluated PD-1 blockade with pembrolizumab in advanced mismatch repair-deficient cancers, independent of tissue of origin. Serial peripheral blood T cell samples were collected before and at multiple times after starting PD-1 blockade. The timing of each blood sample was reported as weeks after the first dose of pembrolizumab.

The chain links TRBV18 with TRBJ2-7, with a weak D call of TRBD1 (6 bases match). This clonotype originated in an adult with mismatch repair-deficient cancer. The material sequenced was peripheral blood, taken just over 70 weeks after starting pembrolizumab. The CDR3 region reads CASSPPGRGYEQYF. The DNA is TGTGCCAGCTCACCACCTGGCAGGGGCTACGAGCAGTACTTC.